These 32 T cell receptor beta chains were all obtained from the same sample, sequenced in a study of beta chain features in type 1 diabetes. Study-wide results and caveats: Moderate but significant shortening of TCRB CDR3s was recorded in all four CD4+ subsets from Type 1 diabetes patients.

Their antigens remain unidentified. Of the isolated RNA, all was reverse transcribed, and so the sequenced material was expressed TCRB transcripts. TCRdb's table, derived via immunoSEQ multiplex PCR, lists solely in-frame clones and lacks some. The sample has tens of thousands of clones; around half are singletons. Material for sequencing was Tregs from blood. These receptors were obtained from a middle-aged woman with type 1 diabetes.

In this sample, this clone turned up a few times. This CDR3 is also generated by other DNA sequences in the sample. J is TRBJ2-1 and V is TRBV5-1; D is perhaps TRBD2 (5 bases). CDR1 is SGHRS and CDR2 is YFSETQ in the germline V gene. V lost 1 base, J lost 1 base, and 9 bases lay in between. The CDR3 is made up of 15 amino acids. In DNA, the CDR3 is TGCGCCAGCAGCTTGAAGAGAGGGTCCTACAATGAGCAGTTCTTC. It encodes CASSLKRGSYNEQFF.

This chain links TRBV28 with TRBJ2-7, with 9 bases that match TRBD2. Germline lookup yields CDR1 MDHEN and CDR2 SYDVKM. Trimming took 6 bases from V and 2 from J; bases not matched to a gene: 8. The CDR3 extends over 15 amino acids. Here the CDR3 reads CASRPRLAATYEQYF. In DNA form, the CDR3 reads TGTGCCAGCAGGCCTAGACTAGCGGCCACCTACGAGCAGTACTTC.

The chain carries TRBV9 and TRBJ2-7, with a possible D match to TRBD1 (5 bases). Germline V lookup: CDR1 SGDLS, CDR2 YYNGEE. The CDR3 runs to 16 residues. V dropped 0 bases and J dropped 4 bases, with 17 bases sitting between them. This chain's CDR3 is CASSVDRTGFWYEQYF. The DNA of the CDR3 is TGTGCCAGCAGCGTAGATAGAACAGGTTTTTGGTACGAGCAGTACTTC.

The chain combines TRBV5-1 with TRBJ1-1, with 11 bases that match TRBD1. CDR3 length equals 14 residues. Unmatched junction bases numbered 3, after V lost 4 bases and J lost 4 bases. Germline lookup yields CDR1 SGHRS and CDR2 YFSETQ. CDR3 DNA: TGCGCCAGCAGCGGGACAGGGGGGATCACTGAAGCTTTCTTT. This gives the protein CASSGTGGITEAFF.

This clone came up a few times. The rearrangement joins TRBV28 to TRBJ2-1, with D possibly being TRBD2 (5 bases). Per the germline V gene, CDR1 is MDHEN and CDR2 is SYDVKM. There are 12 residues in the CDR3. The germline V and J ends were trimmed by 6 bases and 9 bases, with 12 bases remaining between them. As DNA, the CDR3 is TGTGCCAGCAGGTTAACTAGAGGTGAGCAGTTCTTC. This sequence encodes CASRLTRGEQFF.

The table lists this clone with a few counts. The CDR3 reads CSVVGNRAVGTEAFF. CDR3 nucleotide sequence: TGCAGCGTTGTAGGAAACAGGGCGGTAGGGACTGAAGCTTTCTTT. This chain uses TRBV29-1 with TRBJ1-1, with D perhaps matching TRBD1 (6 bases). V was clipped by 4 bases and J by 5 bases, with 20 bases between them. The CDR3 is made up of 15 amino acids. In germline, CDR1 is SQVTM, CDR2 ANQGSEA.

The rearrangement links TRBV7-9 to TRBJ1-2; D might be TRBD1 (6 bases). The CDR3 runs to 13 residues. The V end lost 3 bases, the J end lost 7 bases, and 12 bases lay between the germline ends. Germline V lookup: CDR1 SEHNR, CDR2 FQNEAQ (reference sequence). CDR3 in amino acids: CASSFTGKSGYTF. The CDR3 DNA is TGTGCCAGCAGCTTCACAGGGAAAAGTGGCTACACCTTC.

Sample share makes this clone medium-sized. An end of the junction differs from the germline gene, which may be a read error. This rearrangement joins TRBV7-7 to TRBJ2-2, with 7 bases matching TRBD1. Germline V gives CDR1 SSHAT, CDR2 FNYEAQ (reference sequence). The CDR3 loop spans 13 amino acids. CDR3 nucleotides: TGTGCTAGCAGCTTCCCAGGGGGCGGGGAGCTGTTTTTT. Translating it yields CASSFPGGGELFF. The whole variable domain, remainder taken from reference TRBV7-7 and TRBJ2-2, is GAGVSQSPRYKVTKRGQDVTLRCDPISSHATLYWYQQALGQGPEFLTYFNYEAQPDKSGLPSDRFSAERPEGSISTLTIQRTEQRDSAMYRCASSFPGGGELFFGEGSRLTVL.

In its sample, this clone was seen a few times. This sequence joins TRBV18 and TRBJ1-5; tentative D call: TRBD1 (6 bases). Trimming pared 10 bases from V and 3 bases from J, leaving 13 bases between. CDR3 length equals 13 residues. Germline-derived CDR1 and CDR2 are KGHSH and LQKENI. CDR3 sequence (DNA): TGTGCCACCCGGGGGGGGCCCAATCAGCCCCAGCATTTT. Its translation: CATRGGPNQPQHF.

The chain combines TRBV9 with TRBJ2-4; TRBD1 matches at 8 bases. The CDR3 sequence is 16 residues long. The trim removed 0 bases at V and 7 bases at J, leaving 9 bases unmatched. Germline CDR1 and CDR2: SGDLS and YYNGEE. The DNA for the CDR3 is TGTGCCAGCAGCGTAGGGGTGACAGGGGTTATGAACATTCAGTACTTC. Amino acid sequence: CASSVGVTGVMNIQYF.

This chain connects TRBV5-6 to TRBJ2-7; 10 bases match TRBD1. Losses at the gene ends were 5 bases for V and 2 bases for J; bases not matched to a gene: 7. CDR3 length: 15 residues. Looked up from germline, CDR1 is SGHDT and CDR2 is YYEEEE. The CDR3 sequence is CASRSTGTGAYEQYF. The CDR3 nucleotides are TGTGCCAGCAGATCCACCGGGACAGGGGCCTACGAGCAGTACTTC. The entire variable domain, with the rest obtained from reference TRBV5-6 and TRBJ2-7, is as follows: DAGVTQSPTHLIKTRGQQVTLRCSPKSGHDTVSWYQQALGQGPQFIFQYYEEEERQRGNFPDRFSGHQFPNYSSELNVNALLLGDSALYLCASRSTGTGAYEQYFGPGTRLTVT.

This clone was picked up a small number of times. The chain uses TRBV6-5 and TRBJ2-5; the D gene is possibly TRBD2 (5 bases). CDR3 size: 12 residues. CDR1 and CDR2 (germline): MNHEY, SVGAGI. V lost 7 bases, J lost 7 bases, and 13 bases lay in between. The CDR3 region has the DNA TGTGCCAGCAAGGCATATCGGGGGACCCAGTACTTC. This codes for CASKAYRGTQYF.

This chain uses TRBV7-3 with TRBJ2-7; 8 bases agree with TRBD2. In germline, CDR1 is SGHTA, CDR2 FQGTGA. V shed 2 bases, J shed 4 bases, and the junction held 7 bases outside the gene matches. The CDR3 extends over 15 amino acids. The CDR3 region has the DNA TGTGCCAGCAGCTTAGCGGGGGGTGTCGGTTACGAGCAGTACTTC. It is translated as CASSLAGGVGYEQYF.

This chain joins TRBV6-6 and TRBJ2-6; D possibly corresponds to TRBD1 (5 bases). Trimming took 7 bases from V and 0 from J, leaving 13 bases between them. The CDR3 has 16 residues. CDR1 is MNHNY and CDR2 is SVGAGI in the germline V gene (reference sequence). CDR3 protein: CASTPDSLSGANVLTF. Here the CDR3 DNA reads TGTGCCAGCACCCCAGACAGTCTCTCTGGGGCCAACGTCCTGACTTTC.

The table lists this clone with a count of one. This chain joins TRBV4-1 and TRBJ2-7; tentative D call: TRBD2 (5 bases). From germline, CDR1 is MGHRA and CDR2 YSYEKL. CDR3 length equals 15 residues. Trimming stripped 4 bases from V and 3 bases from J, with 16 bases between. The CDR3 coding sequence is TGCGCCAGCAGCCCTAACCCCGGGGTCGACTACGAGCAGTACTTC. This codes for CASSPNPGVDYEQYF.

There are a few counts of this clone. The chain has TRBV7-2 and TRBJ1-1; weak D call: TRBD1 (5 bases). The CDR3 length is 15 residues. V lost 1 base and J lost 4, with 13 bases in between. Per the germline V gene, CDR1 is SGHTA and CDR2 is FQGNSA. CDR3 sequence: CASSLGPGHPTEAFF. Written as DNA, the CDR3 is TGTGCCAGCAGCTTAGGTCCTGGACATCCCACTGAAGCTTTCTTT.

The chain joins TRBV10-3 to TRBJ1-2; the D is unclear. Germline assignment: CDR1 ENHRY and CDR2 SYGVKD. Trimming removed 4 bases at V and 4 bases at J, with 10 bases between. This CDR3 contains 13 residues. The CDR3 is CAISVAGLYGYTF. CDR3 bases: TGTGCCATCAGTGTCGCCGGACTCTATGGCTACACCTTC.

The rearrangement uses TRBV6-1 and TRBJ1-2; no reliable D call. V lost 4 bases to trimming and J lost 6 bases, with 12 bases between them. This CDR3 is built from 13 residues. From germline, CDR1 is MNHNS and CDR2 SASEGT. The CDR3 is CASSGRETDGYTF. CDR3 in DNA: TGTGCCAGCAGTGGTCGGGAGACGGATGGCTACACCTTC.

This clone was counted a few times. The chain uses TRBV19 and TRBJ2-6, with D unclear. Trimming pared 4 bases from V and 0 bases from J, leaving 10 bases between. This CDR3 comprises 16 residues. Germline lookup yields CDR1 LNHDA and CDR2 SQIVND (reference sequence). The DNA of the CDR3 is TGTGCCAGTAGTAGCGTGAGCACCTCTGGGGCCAACGTCCTGACTTTC. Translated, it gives CASSSVSTSGANVLTF.

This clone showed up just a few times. The CDR3 loop reads CASSPGPGDRGETQYF. The CDR3 DNA reads TGTGCCAGCAGCCCCGGACCGGGAGACAGGGGAGAGACCCAGTACTTC. The chain joins TRBV7-2 to TRBJ2-5; 8 bases are a match to TRBD1. J was trimmed by 4 bases and V by 5 bases; bases with no gene match: 12. The V gene's germline CDR1 is SGHTA and CDR2 FQGNSA. CDR3 size: 16 residues.

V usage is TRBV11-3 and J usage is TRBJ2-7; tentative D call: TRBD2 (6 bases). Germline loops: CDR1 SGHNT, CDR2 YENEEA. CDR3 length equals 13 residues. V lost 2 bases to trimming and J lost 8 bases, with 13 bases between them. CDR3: CASSLRGLSKQYF. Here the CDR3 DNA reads TGTGCCAGCAGCTTAAGGGGACTGTCTAAGCAGTACTTC.

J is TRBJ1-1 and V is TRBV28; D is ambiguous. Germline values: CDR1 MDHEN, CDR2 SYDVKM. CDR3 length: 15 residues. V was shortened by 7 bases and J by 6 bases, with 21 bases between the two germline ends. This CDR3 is CASTIFSRGRPEAFF. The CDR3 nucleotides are TGTGCCAGCACCATCTTCTCGCGAGGAAGGCCTGAAGCTTTCTTT.

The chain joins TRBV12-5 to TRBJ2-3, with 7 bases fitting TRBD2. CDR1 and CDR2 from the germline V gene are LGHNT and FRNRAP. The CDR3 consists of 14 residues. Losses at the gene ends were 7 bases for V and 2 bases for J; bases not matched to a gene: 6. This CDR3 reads CASAGGGFTDTQYF. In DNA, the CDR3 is TGTGCTAGTGCCGGCGGGGGATTCACAGATACGCAGTATTTT. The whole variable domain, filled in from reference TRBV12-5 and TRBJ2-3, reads DARVTQTPRHKVTEMGQEVTMRCQPILGHNTVFWYRQTMMQGLELLAYFRNRAPLDDSGMPKDRFSAEMPDATLATLKIQPSEPRDSAVYFCASAGGGFTDTQYFGPGTRLTVL.

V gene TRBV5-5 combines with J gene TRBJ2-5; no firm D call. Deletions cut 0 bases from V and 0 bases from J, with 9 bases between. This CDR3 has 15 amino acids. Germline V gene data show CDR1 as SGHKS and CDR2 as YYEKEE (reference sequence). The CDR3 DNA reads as TGTGCCAGCAGCTTGGCCCCAGGTGACCAAGAGACCCAGTACTTC. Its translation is CASSLAPGDQETQYF.

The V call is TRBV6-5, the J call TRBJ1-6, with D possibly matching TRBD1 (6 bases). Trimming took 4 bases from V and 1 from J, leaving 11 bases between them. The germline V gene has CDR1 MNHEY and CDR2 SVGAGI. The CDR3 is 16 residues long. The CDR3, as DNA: TGTGCCAGCAGTTCTCCTAGGGGGTCCTATAATTCACCCCTCCACTTT. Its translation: CASSSPRGSYNSPLHF.

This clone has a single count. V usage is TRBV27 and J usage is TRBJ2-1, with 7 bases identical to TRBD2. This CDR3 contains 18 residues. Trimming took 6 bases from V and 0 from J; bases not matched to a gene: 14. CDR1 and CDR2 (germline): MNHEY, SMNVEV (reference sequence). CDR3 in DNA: TGTGCCAGCAGCCCTACCGCCGGGGGGTACAGCTCCTACAATGAGCAGTTCTTC. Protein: CASSPTAGGYSSYNEQFF.

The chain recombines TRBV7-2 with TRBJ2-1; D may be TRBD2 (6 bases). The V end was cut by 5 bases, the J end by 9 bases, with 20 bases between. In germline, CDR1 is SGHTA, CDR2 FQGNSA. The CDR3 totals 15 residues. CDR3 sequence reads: CASSLQGLQKVEQFF. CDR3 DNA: TGTGCCAGCAGCCTTCAGGGACTCCAAAAGGTTGAGCAGTTCTTC.

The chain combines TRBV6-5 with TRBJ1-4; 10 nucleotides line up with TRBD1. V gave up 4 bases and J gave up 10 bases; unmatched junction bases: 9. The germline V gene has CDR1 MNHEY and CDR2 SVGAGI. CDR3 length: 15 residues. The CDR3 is CASSSAGQGVGKLFF. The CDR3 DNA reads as TGTGCCAGCAGTTCTGCAGGACAGGGGGTGGGAAAACTGTTTTTT.

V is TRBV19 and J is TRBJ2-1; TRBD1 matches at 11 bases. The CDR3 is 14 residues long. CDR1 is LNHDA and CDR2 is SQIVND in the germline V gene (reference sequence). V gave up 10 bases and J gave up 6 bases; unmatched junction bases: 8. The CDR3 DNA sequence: TGTGCCACCAAAGGACAGGGGGCCCGCAATGAGCAGTTCTTC. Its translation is CATKGQGARNEQFF.

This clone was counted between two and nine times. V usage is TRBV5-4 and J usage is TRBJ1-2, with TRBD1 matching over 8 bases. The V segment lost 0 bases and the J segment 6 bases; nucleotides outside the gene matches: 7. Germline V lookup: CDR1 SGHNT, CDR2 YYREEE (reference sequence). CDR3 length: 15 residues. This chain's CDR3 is CASSLGDRIRDGYTF. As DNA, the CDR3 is TGTGCCAGCAGCTTGGGGGACAGGATCAGGGATGGCTACACCTTC.

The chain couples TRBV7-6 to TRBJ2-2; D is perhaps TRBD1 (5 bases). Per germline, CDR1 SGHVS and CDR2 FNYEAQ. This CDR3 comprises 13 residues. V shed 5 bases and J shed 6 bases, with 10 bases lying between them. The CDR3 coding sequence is TGTGCCAGCAGCAAACAGGATCCCGGGGAGCTGTTTTTT. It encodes CASSKQDPGELFF.

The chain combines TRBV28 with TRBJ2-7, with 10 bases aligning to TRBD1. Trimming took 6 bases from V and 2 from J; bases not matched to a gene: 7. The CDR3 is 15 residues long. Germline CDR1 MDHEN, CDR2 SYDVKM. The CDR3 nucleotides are TGTGCCAGCAGCCAGGGACAGGGGTTACCCTACGAGCAGTACTTC. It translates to CASSQGQGLPYEQYF. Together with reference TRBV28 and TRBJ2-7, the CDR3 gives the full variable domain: DVKVTQSSRYLVKRTGEKVFLECVQDMDHENMFWYRQDPGLGLRLIYFSYDVKMKEKGDIPEGYSVSREKKERFSLILESASTNQTSMYLCASSQGQGLPYEQYFGPGTRLTVT.